The sequence of this T cell receptor beta chain was determined in a study of a mutant IDH1 vaccine in newly diagnosed glioma. As for the study in general: Most had both radiotherapy and temozolomide beforehand; others had only one. General observations from the study: Of all patients, under 95% showed vaccine-induced immune responses.

There are 16 residues in the CDR3. Trimming removed 6 bases at V and 2 bases at J, with 20 bases between. From germline, CDR1 is MNHEY and CDR2 SMNVEV (reference sequence). As for this clone: Its matching antigen is unknown.

Sequencing used immunoSEQ multiplex PCR; TCRdb keeps in-frame clones, though not all of them. The data show 35,000 to 45,000 clones, 80% seen once. Time point: week 11, during vaccination. Every vaccination contained 300 ug of the mutant IDH1 20-mer peptide and was paired with topical imiquimod. The sequencing here drew on peripheral blood mononuclear cells (PBMCs), taken from a glioma patient whose treatment included an IDH1 peptide vaccine. This TCR was recovered from a woman between 25 and 40 years old with glioma. Some clones in this sample may be carry-over from other donors' samples. The J gene is TRBJ2-7, the V gene TRBV27; no reliable D call. The CDR3 coding sequence is TGTGCCAGCAGCCACCCCGGCCGGTCAGTACCCTACGAGCAGTACTTC. Encoded protein: CASSHPGRSVPYEQYF.